This entry is about one T cell receptor beta chain. As yet, its antigen is unknown. The entry originates in a study of shared clonotypes between healthy human individuals. Whole-study findings and limits: Larger estimated richness was generally recorded for naive subsets relative to memory subsets.

TCRdb's copy holds only in-frame clones and misses some; the assay was immunoSEQ multiplex PCR. The repertoire holds approximately 2.4 million clones, with roughly 95% as singletons. This clonotype was obtained from a man younger than 35 in good health. The sample taken for sequencing was naive CD4+ T cells sorted from blood. Subset here: CD45RA+ positively selected.

Written as DNA, the CDR3 is TGTGCCAGCAGCCCGCGGGACAGGGTCACTGAAGCTTTCTTT. This encodes CASSPRDRVTEAFF. The chain uses TRBV7-2 and TRBJ1-1; 9 bases map to TRBD1. The CDR3 length is 14 residues. Germline CDR1 SGHTA, CDR2 FQGNSA. V lost 5 bases and J lost 4; bases outside the gene matches: 5. The complete variable domain, with remaining parts taken from reference TRBV7-2 and TRBJ1-1, reads GAGVSQSPSNKVTEKGKDVELRCDPISGHTALYWYRQSLGQGLEFLIYFQGNSAPDKSGLPSDRFSAERTGGSVSTLTIQRTQQEDSAVYLCASSPRDRVTEAFFGQGTRLTVV.